This is a list of T cell receptor beta chains from one sample in a study of blood T cell repertoires in COVID-19. Here immunoSEQ multiplex PCR was the method, and the copy in TCRdb shows in-frame clones only, minus some. This table holds roughly 200,000 clones, about 78% found once. The sample comprised peripheral blood. Receptor source: a woman between 45 and 65 years old with active or convalescent COVID-19. The conserved cysteine and the conserved F or W are not part of the CDR3 here.

TRBV28 | 12 | ASRSQGEGETQY
TRBV7-9 | 12 | ASSSQGLGTEAF
TRBV25-1 | 16 | ASSEYLGLEGSYNEQF
TRBV6-5 | 12 | ASRASLSHYGYT
TRBV6-5 | 13 | ASSPSGGGHNEQF
TRBV19 | 12 | ASSSRQAERVAF
TRBV4-3 | 13 | ASRARIEPYEKLF
TRBV27 | 14 | ASSFRRQATNEKLF
TRBV27 | 11 | ASSPDRIYGYT
TRBV6-5 | 14 | ASSSGTSGRRTEQY
TRBV18 | 16 | ASSPRTGTSGGSYEQY
TRBV10-3 | 15 | AISEWGTDRANSPLH
TRBV30 | 12 | AWTRDYSIYEQY
TRBV2 | 14 | ASRFRGTSGANVLT
TRBV15 | 14 | ATSRDYDRVKLGYT
TRBV10-3 | 12 | AIRETGENSPLH
TRBV29-1 | 14 | SVENLGGPNTGELF
TRBV28 | 12 | ATKGASRKETQY
TRBV5-4 | 15 | ASSSRTSGRVTDTQY
TRBV10-3 | 11 | AISESLANEQF
TRBV7-9 | 12 | ASSSGSGTGELF
TRBV5-1 | 12 | ASSPGGGNYGYT
TRBV7-8 | 12 | ASSHGRGVNEQF
TRBV10-3 | 13 | AISESIQGDYGYT
TRBV2 | 11 | ASSGGTGGEQY
TRBV3-1/TRBV3-2 | 12 | ASSQGLDTGELF
TRBV21-1 | 14 | ASSKGLGLTSYEQY
TRBV7-9 | 12 | ASSEGYQGYGYT
TRBV7-2 | 10 | ASSFSRDEQY
TRBV11-1 | 14 | ASSLGTGGRADTQY
TRBV7-2 | 11 | ASRPGREYGYT
TRBV20-1 | 12 | SASTQGENQPQH
TRBV6-5 | 11 | ASSWTHRETQY
TRBV7-3 | 11 | ASSLEQNTEAF
TRBV18 | 18 | ASSPLAGTGADGKWETQY
TRBV6-2/TRBV6-3 | 13 | ASSYSGAAFYGYT
TRBV7-9 | 12 | ASSSSGLDYEQY